The entry below describes one TCR beta chain. This CDR3 region has 21 residues. J gave up 4 bases and V 2 bases, and 15 bases lay outside the gene matches. Germline V gives CDR1 MNHEY, CDR2 SMNVEV (reference sequence). This entry comes from a study of blood T cell repertoires in COVID-19. Method: immunoSEQ multiplex PCR; TCRdb's copy keeps in-frame clones and lacks some. The sample carries around 3,000 clones, approximately 93% recorded once. This clonotype originated in a human donor in a cohort sampled during active COVID-19. The chain recombines TRBV27 with TRBJ2-3, with TRBD2 identical over 16 bases. Sequences were obtained from peripheral blood. The DNA of the CDR3 is TGTGCCAGCAGTTTAATTCCGGGACTAGCGGGGGGGCGCACCCCGGCAGATACGCAGTATTTT. Translating gives CASSLIPGLAGGRTPADTQYF.